This T cell receptor (beta chain) was captured in a study of blood T cell repertoires in COVID-19. The CDR3 length is 14 residues. Trimming left V 2 bases short and J 8 bases short, with 10 bases between. Germline CDR1 and CDR2: SGHVS and FQNEAQ. Sequenced by immunoSEQ multiplex PCR; TCRdb stores in-frame clones only, minus some. Of roughly 380,000 clones in the sample, 70% to 85% were seen once. This clone was observed a few times. The material sequenced was peripheral blood. This receptor was obtained from a human donor with acute or convalescent COVID-19. The donor label of this sample is uncertain. The genes are TRBV7-8 and TRBJ1-6; no definite D call. CDR3 in amino acids: CASSLPGPYSPLHF. The CDR3 DNA follows: TGTGCCAGCAGCTTACCGGGTCCTTATTCACCCCTCCACTTT. The complete variable domain, with remaining parts taken from reference TRBV7-8 and TRBJ1-6, reads GAGVSQSPRYKVAKRGQDVALRCDPISGHVSLFWYQQALGQGPEFLTYFQNEAQLDKSGLPSDRFFAERPEGSVSTLKIQRTQQEDSAVYLCASSLPGPYSPLHFGNGTRLTVT.